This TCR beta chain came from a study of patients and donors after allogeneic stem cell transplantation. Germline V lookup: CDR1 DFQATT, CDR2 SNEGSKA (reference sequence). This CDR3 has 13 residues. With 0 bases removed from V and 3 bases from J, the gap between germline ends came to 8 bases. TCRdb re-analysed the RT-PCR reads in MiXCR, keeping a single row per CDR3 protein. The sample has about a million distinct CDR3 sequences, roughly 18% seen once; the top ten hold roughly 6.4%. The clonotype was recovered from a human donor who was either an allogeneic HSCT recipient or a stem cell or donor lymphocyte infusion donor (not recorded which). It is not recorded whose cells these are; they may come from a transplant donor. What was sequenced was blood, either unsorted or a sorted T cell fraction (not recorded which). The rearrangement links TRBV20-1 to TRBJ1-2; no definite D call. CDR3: CSARETTHYGYTF. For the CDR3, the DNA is TGCAGTGCTAGAGAAACGACCCACTATGGCTACACCTTC.